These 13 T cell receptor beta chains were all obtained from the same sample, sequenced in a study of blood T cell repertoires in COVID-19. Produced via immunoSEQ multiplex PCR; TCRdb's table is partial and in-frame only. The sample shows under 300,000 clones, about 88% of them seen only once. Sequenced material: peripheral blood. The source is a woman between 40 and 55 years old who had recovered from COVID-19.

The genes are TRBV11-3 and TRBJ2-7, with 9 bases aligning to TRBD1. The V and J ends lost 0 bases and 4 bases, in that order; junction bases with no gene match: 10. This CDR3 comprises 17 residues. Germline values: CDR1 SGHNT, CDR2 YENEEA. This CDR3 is CASSLDTVGQGRYEQYF. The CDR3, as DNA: TGTGCCAGCAGCTTAGACACAGTTGGACAGGGGAGGTACGAGCAGTACTTC. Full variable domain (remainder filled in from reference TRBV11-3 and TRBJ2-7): EAGVVQSPRYKIIEKKQPVAFWCNPISGHNTLYWYLQNLGQGPELLIRYENEEAVDDSQLPKDRFSAERLKGVDSTLKIQPAELGDSAVYLCASSLDTVGQGRYEQYFGPGTRLTVT.

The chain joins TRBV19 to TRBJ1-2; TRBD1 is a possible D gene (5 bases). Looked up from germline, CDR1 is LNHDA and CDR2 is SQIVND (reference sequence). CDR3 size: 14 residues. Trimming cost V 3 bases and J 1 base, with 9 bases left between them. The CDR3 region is CASSIRGGNYGYTF. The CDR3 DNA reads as TGTGCCAGTAGTATCCGGGGGGGTAACTATGGCTACACCTTC. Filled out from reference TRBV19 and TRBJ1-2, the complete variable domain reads DGGITQSPKYLFRKEGQNVTLSCEQNLNHDAMYWYRQDPGQGLRLIYYSQIVNDFQKGDIAEGYSVSREKKESFPLTVTSAQKNPTAFYLCASSIRGGNYGYTFGSGTRLTVV.

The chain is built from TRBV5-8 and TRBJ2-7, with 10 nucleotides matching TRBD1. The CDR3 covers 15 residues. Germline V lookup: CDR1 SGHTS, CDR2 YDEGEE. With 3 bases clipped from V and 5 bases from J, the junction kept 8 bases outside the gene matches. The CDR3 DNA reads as TGTGCCAGCAGCTGGGGACAGGGGCCTGACGACGAGCAGTACTTC. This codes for CASSWGQGPDDEQYF.

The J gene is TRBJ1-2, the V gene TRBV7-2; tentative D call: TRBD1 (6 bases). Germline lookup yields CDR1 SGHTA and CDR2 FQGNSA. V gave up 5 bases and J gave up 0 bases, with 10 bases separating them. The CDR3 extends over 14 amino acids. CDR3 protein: CASSRDNSNYGYTF. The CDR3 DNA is TGTGCCAGCAGCCGGGACAATTCTAACTATGGCTACACCTTC.

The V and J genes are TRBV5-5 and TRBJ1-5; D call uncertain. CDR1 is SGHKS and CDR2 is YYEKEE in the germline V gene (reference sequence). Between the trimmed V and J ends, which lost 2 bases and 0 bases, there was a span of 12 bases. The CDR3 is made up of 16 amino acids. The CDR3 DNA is TGTGCCAGCAGCTTAAGCGGCGGTTATAGCAATCAGCCCCAGCATTTT. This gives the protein CASSLSGGYSNQPQHF. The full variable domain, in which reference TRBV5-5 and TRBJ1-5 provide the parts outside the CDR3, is DAGVTQSPTHLIKTRGQQVTLRCSPISGHKSVSWYQQVLGQGPQFIFQYYEKEERGRGNFPDRFSARQFPNYSSELNVNALLLGDSALYLCASSLSGGYSNQPQHFGDGTRLSIL.

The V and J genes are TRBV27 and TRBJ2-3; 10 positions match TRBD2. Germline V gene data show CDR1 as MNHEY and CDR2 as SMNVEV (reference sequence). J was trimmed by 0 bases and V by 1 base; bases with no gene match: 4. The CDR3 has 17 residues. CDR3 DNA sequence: TGTGCCAGCAGTTTATTTCAGACTAGCGGGAGCACAGATACGCAGTATTTT. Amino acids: CASSLFQTSGSTDTQYF.

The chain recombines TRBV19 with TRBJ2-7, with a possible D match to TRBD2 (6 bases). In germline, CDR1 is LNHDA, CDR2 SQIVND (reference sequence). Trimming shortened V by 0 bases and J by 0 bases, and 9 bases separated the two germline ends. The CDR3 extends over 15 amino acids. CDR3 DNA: TGTGCCAGTAGTATAGACGGCGGGAACTCCTACGAGCAGTACTTC. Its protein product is CASSIDGGNSYEQYF.

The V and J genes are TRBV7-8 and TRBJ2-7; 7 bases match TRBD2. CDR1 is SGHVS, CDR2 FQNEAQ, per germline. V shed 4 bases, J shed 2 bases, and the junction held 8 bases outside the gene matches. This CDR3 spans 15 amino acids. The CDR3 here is CASSWQISGTYEQYF. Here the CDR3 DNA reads TGTGCCAGCAGCTGGCAGATAAGCGGGACCTACGAGCAGTACTTC.

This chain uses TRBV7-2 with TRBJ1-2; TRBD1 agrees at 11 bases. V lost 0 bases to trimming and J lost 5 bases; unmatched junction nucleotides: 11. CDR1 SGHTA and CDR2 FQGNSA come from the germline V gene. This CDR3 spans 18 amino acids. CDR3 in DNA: TGTGCCAGCAGCTTAGCCGGGACAGGGGGAGTACTTTCTTATGGCTACACCTTC. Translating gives CASSLAGTGGVLSYGYTF.

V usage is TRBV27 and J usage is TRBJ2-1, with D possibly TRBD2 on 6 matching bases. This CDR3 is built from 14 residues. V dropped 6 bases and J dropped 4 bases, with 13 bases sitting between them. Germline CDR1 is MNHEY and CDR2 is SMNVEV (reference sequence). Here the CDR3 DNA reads TGTGCCAGCAGGTCCGGGGGAACATACAATGAGCAGTTCTTC. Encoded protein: CASRSGGTYNEQFF.

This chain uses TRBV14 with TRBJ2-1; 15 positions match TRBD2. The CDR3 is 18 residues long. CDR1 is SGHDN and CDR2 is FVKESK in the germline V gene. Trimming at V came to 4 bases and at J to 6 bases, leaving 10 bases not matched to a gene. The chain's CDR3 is CASSRYMGTSGRPNEQFF. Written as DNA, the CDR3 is TGTGCCAGCAGCCGATATATGGGGACTAGCGGGAGGCCCAATGAGCAGTTCTTC.

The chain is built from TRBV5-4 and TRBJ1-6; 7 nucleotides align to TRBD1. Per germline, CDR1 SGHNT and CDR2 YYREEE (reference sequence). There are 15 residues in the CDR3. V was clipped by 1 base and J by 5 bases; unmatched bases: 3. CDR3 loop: CASSLPTGDNSPLHF. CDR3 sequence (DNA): TGTGCCAGCAGCTTGCCAACAGGGGATAATTCACCCCTCCACTTT.

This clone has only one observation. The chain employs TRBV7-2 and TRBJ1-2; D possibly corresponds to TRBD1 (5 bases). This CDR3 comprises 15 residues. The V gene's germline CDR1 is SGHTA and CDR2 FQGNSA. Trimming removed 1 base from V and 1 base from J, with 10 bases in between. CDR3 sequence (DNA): TGTGCCAGCAGCTTAGAGGGGTCATTTAACTATGGCTACACCTTC. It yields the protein CASSLEGSFNYGYTF.